This T cell receptor beta chain is drawn from a study of blood T cell repertoires in COVID-19. Study summary: COVID-19 samples from acute and convalescent phases originated in the United States, Italy and Spain. Sources were T cells, B-cell-depleted T cells, or PBMCs; the material itself was cDNA or gDNA.

Authors' methods: Researchers report that nucleated cell counts were estimated from reference gene primer amplification. Assay: immunoSEQ multiplex PCR; the TCRdb copy retains only in-frame clones and omits some. V and J calls and clone size are given by that table; D and trimming were obtained from the DNA. The sample records about 160,000 clones, roughly nine tenths being singletons. The V segment lost 1 base and the J segment 12 bases; nucleotides outside the gene matches: 9. The germline gives CDR1 WNHNN, CDR2 SYGVQD (reference sequence). The CDR3 sequence is 14 residues long. Sequenced: peripheral blood. V and J are TRBV10-1 and TRBJ2-1, with TRBD2 matching over 7 bases. This TCR came from a man in his fifties or sixties with active or convalescent COVID-19. The CDR3 loop is CASSELQTSFRQFF. CDR3 DNA: TGCGCCAGCAGTGAGTTGCAGACTAGCTTTCGGCAGTTCTTC.